The rows below give T cell receptor beta chains drawn from one sample of a study of graft-versus-host responses after intestinal transplantation. The antigens these receptors bind are not known. Measured with immunoSEQ multiplex PCR; TCRdb has only the in-frame clones, and not every one. The table records 100,000 to 110,000 clones, roughly 87% of them present only once. Material: unstimulated CD4+ T cells sorted from spleen or lymph node cells, obtained before transplant. These receptors all stem from a human donor who was the organ donor for an intestinal transplant. CDR3s include the opening cysteine and the closing phenylalanine or tryptophan. A D gene is named only where the DNA matches it firmly. Clone size is stated in some rows and not others, as once, few, many or a class when expanded.

V gene,clone size,J gene,D gene,CDR3 DNA,CDR3 protein
TRBV28,NA,TRBJ1-6,TRBD1,TGTGCCAGCCGAGAGGACAGGAGGGATTCACCCCTCCACTTT,CASREDRRDSPLHF
TRBV29-1,NA,TRBJ2-7,NA,TGCAGCGTCAACGAGGGTTCCGCCGAGCAGTACTTC,CSVNEGSAEQYF
TRBV4-1,NA,TRBJ1-3,NA,TGCGCCAGCAGCCAACCTACCACAGGGTATGGAAACACCATATATTTT,CASSQPTTGYGNTIYF
TRBV18,NA,TRBJ2-7,NA,TGTGCCAGCTCACCAAGGGGTGACGCCTACGAGCAGTACTTC,CASSPRGDAYEQYF
TRBV18,NA,TRBJ2-7,NA,TGTGCCAGCTCACCAGGACGGATCTACGAGCAGTACTTC,CASSPGRIYEQYF
TRBV19,few,TRBJ1-1,NA,TGTGCCAGTATAAGGTGGACTGAAGCTTTCTTT,CASIRWTEAFF
TRBV30,NA,TRBJ1-6,NA,TGTGCCTGGAGTCAGAGAGATAATTCACCCCTCCACTTT,CAWSQRDNSPLHF
TRBV18,NA,TRBJ2-1,NA,TGTGCCAGCTCACCTTTGGGTGAGCAGTTCTTC,CASSPLGEQFF
TRBV19,NA,TRBJ2-5,NA,TGTGCCAGTAGTATCAGGGTGCAGGAGACCCAGTACTTC,CASSIRVQETQYF
TRBV20-1,once,TRBJ1-1,TRBD1,TGCAGTGCTAGTGGACAGGGGATAGTTTTCTTT,CSASGQGIVFF
TRBV6-5,NA,TRBJ1-5,NA,TGTGCCAGCAGCCCGACGACGGCTAGCAATCAGCCCCAGCATTTT,CASSPTTASNQPQHF
TRBV6-4,NA,TRBJ2-6,NA,TGTGCCAGCAGTGGGGGCTCTGGGGCCAACGTCCTGACTTTC,CASSGGSGANVLTF
TRBV18,NA,TRBJ2-7,NA,TGTGCCAGCTCACCAGACGGGGGCGGGTACGAGCAGTACTTC,CASSPDGGGYEQYF
TRBV7-9,NA,TRBJ2-1,NA,TGTGCCAGCAGCAGACGGGGGACGGAACATTACAATGAGCAGTTCTTC,CASSRRGTEHYNEQFF
TRBV10-2,NA,TRBJ2-7,NA,TGCGCCAGCAGTGAGTCAGGGGAGATCGAGCAGTACTTC,CASSESGEIEQYF
TRBV20-1,NA,TRBJ2-7,NA,TGCAGTGCGGCTAGGGTCCACGAGCAGTACTTC,CSAARVHEQYF
TRBV5-4,NA,TRBJ2-3,TRBD2,TGTGCCAGCAGCTTCGGGGGGTCTAGCACAGATACGCAGTATTTT,CASSFGGSSTDTQYF
TRBV5-4,NA,TRBJ2-2,NA,TGTGCCAGCAGCTTTTTAGCCGCGAACACCGGGGAGCTGTTTTTT,CASSFLAANTGELFF
TRBV27,NA,TRBJ1-4,NA,TGTGCCAGCAGTTTAAAAGCTCGGGGGTTGAGGCCTGCAACTAATGAAAAACTGTTTTTT,CASSLKARGLRPATNEKLFF
TRBV6-1,NA,TRBJ1-1,NA,TGTGCCAGCAGGTCGCCGGGACTGAACACTGAAGCTTTCTTT,CASRSPGLNTEAFF